This entry concerns a single TCR beta chain. No antigen is known for it. The CDR3 contains 13 residues. Germline-derived CDR1 and CDR2 are ENHRY and SYGVKD. Trimming took 2 bases from V and 7 from J, leaving 12 bases between them. TCRdb re-called the PCR reads with MiXCR, one entry per CDR3 protein. The table includes about 510,000 distinct CDR3 sequences, around a fifth detected once. The data were taken from a study of molecular identifiers for immune sequencing clone quantification. Study-wide background: Replicate RNA came from about 19,000 or 110,000 naive CD8 cells and was split five ways, and four parts were sequenced.

Study-wide results and limits: Clones above 20 RNA copies contained over 98% of effector molecules and under 1% of naive molecules.

This chain uses TRBV10-3 with TRBJ2-7; TRBD1 is a possible D gene (5 bases). The TCR was taken from a human donor in good health. Some libraries in this study had Jurkat cell RNA spiked in. Sequenced material: naive CD8+ T cells from blood, with Jurkat cell RNA spiked in. As to subset: FACS-sorted CD8+CD4-CCR7+CD45RA+ naive T cells. The CDR3 loop reads CAISEGADWEQYF. The CDR3 nucleotides read TGTGCCATCAGTGAGGGGGCGGATTGGGAGCAGTACTTC.